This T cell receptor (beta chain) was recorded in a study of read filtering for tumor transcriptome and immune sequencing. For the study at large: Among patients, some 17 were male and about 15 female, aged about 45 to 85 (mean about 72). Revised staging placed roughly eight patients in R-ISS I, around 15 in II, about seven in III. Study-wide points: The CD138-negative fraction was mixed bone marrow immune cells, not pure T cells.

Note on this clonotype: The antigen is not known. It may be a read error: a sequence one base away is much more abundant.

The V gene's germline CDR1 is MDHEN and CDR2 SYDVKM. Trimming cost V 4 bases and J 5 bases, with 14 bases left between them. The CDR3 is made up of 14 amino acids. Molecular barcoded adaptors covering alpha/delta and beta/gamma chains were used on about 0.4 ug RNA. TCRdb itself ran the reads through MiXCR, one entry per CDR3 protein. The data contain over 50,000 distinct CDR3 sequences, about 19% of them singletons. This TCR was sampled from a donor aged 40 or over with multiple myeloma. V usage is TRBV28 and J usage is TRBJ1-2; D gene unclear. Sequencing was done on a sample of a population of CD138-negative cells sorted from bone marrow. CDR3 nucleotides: TGTGCCAGCAGTTCTGGGGTCGTGACATATGGCTACACCTTC. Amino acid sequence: CASSSGVVTYGYTF.